Presented here are 13 T cell receptor beta chains from one specimen sequenced in a study of blood T cells in healthy people across ages. Using a J-beta primer mix together with a sample-barcoded 5' primer, a second PCR was run for roughly 6 to 11 cycles. TCRdb itself ran the 5' RACE reads through MiXCR, one entry per CDR3 protein. The sample includes under 2 million distinct CDR3 sequences, roughly 32% of them seen just once. Sequences were obtained from blood. Receptor source: a woman aged 25 to 39 in good health.

The rearrangement links TRBV6-5 to TRBJ2-3; 11 nucleotides match TRBD2. After removal of 2 bases from V and 6 bases from J, the junction contained 16 bases not matched to a gene. The CDR3 totals 19 residues. The germline V gene has CDR1 MNHEY and CDR2 SVGAGI. In nucleotides, the CDR3 is TGTGCCAGCAGTTACGCCCCCGGGACTAGCGGTCGCCCGGGGGATACGCAGTATTTT. Amino acid sequence: CASSYAPGTSGRPGDTQYF.

The chain joins TRBV28 to TRBJ2-1, with D tentatively TRBD1 (6 bases). Deletions cut 7 bases from V and 2 bases from J, with 12 bases between. The germline V gene has CDR1 MDHEN and CDR2 SYDVKM. The CDR3 covers 14 residues. CDR3 DNA: TGTGCCAGCACCGGCCAGGGGACCTACAATGAGCAGTTCTTC. Translating it yields CASTGQGTYNEQFF.

The chain recombines TRBV29-1 with TRBJ1-1, with a weak D call TRBD1 (5 bases). V dropped 6 bases and J dropped 1 base, with 18 bases sitting between them. Germline loops: CDR1 SQVTM, CDR2 ANQGSEA. This CDR3 contains 15 residues. Here the CDR3 DNA reads TGCAGCGTCGGCACGGGGGTCCGGCAGAACACTGAAGCTTTCTTT. As protein: CSVGTGVRQNTEAFF.

This clonotype has only a few counts. The J gene is TRBJ2-1, the V gene TRBV19; D not resolved. V was trimmed by 2 bases and J by 9 bases, leaving 11 bases between them. Germline values: CDR1 LNHDA, CDR2 SQIVND (reference sequence). CDR3 length equals 13 residues. The CDR3 sequence: CASSIPAGSEQFF. The CDR3 DNA is TGTGCCAGTAGTATACCCGCAGGTAGTGAGCAGTTCTTC.

CDR3: CASSVGGENNEQFF. For the CDR3, the DNA is TGTGCCAGCAGCGTAGGGGGGGAGAACAATGAGCAGTTCTTC. The V and J genes are TRBV9 and TRBJ2-1; D is possibly TRBD2 (6 bases). Germline V gene data show CDR1 as SGDLS and CDR2 as YYNGEE. CDR3 length equals 14 residues. V was clipped by 0 bases and J by 5 bases, with 9 bases between them. Variable domain in full (rest from reference TRBV9 and TRBJ2-1): DSGVTQTPKHLITATGQRVTLRCSPRSGDLSVYWYQQSLDQGLQFLIQYYNGEERAKGNILERFSAQQFPDLHSELNLSSLELGDSALYFCASSVGGENNEQFFGPGTRLTVL.

This clonotype appeared a few times. The chain has TRBV3-1 and TRBJ2-1; 10 bases agree with TRBD2. Germline V lookup: CDR1 LGHDT, CDR2 YNNKEL (reference sequence). V gave up 4 bases and J gave up 5 bases; unmatched junction bases: 11. The CDR3 sequence is 17 residues long. The CDR3 protein is CASSPLAGGPYHNEQFF. For the CDR3, the DNA is TGTGCCAGCAGCCCCTTAGCGGGGGGTCCATATCACAATGAGCAGTTCTTC.

This clonotype was detected a few times. J is TRBJ2-3 and V is TRBV20-1; 7 bases are a match to TRBD1. This CDR3 has 13 amino acids. After removal of 6 bases from V and 3 bases from J, the junction contained 6 bases not matched to a gene. In germline, CDR1 is DFQATT, CDR2 SNEGSKA (reference sequence). The CDR3 spells CSASDRRTDTQYF. CDR3 nucleotides: TGCAGTGCCTCGGACAGGAGGACAGATACGCAGTATTTT.

The V gene is TRBV30, the J gene TRBJ2-1, with D hard to call. Germline lookup yields CDR1 GTSNPN and CDR2 SVGIG (reference sequence). Deletions cut 2 bases from V and 9 bases from J, with 14 bases between. The CDR3 is made up of 13 amino acids. CDR3 DNA sequence: TGTGCCTGGAGTTACAAAGCGTTCGGTGAGCAGTTCTTC. Protein: CAWSYKAFGEQFF.

The table lists this clonotype with a few counts. The chain links TRBV20-1 to TRBJ2-7; the match to TRBD1 covers 10 bases. V trimming: 6 bases; J trimming: 4 bases; junction bases outside the gene matches: 6. Germline CDR1 reads DFQATT; CDR2 reads SNEGSKA (reference sequence). The CDR3 length is 13 residues. CDR3 region: CSATDRGQYEQYF. Here the CDR3 DNA reads TGCAGTGCGACAGACAGGGGGCAGTACGAGCAGTACTTC.

This rearrangement joins TRBV20-1 to TRBJ1-2; 8 bases line up with TRBD1. Germline V gene sequence: CDR1 DFQATT, CDR2 SNEGSKA (reference sequence). V gave up 5 bases and J gave up 2 bases; unmatched junction bases: 13. The CDR3 runs to 16 residues. CDR3 DNA sequence: TGCAGTGCTGCCTTTATTAGGACAGGGAACAACTATGGCTACACCTTC. Translated: CSAAFIRTGNNYGYTF.

V is TRBV10-3 and J is TRBJ2-7, with TRBD2 matching 10 bases. Germline V gives CDR1 ENHRY, CDR2 SYGVKD. Trimming cost V 6 bases and J 0 bases; bases outside gene matches: 5. This CDR3 comprises 15 residues. The CDR3 loop is CAIRASGGASYEQYF. The CDR3, as DNA: TGTGCCATCAGGGCGAGCGGGGGGGCCTCCTACGAGCAGTACTTC.

The chain uses TRBV20-1 and TRBJ1-4; D might be TRBD1 (6 bases). The germline gives CDR1 DFQATT, CDR2 SNEGSKA (reference sequence). This CDR3 spans 13 amino acids. The ends were cut back, 6 bases at V and 7 bases at J, with 15 bases in the middle. CDR3 sequence reads: CSARGGGGEKLFF. Written as DNA, the CDR3 is TGCAGTGCCCGAGGAGGGGGTGGTGAAAAACTGTTTTTT.

Turning to this clonotype: This may be a read error: a much more frequent sequence differs by one nucleotide. The rearrangement uses TRBV20-1 and TRBJ2-3, with D possibly TRBD2 on 5 matching bases. In germline, CDR1 is DFQATT, CDR2 SNEGSKA (reference sequence). CDR3 length: 17 amino acids. With 0 bases removed from V and 6 bases from J, the gap between germline ends came to 22 bases. CDR3 sequence: CSARDGGPKALWDTQYF. Here the CDR3 DNA reads TGCAGTGCTAGAGACGGCGGGCCTAAGGCCCTTTGGGATACGCAGTATTTT.